Listed here are 28 T cell receptor beta chains from one sample, sequenced in a study of T cell responses to AZD1222 COVID-19 vaccine. Some clones are missing from TCRdb's copy, which holds only in-frame ones; the method was immunoSEQ multiplex PCR. The sample shows around 100,000 clones, 90% of them seen only once. Sample: peripheral blood, taken on day 0 of AZD1222 vaccination. These receptors all come from an adult in good health.

This rearrangement joins TRBV5-1 to TRBJ1-4, with TRBD1 as a possible D gene (5 bases). V shed 0 bases and J shed 8 bases, with 17 bases lying between them. This CDR3 is built from 16 residues. The V gene's germline CDR1 is SGHRS and CDR2 YFSETQ. The CDR3 nucleotides read TGCGCCAGCAGCTTGGCTCCGGCGGGGACCAGGGAAAAACTGTTTTTT. Encoded protein: CASSLAPAGTREKLFF.

This clone is a singleton in its sample. V is TRBV19 and J is TRBJ1-4; TRBD1 might be the D (5 bases). The CDR3 sequence is 14 residues long. V lost 3 bases and J lost 4, with 9 bases in between. The germline V gene encodes CDR1 LNHDA and CDR2 SQIVND (reference sequence). CDR3 coding DNA: TGTGCCAGTAGTATTTGGCAGGGTAATGAAAAACTGTTTTTT. This gives the protein CASSIWQGNEKLFF.

CDR3 sequence: CASRQGQDNSPLHF. DNA for the CDR3: TGTGCCAGTCGACAGGGACAAGATAATTCACCCCTCCACTTT. The rearrangement uses TRBV19 and TRBJ1-6, with 7 nucleotides matching TRBD1. From germline, CDR1 is LNHDA and CDR2 SQIVND (reference sequence). This CDR3 spans 14 amino acids. The V segment lost 8 bases and the J segment 5 bases; nucleotides outside the gene matches: 6.

J is TRBJ2-2 and V is TRBV3-1 (or the pseudogene TRBV3-2), with D possibly being TRBD2 (6 bases). The germline CDR1 and CDR2 sequences are LGHDT and YNNKEL (reference sequence). The ends were cut back, 1 base at V and 0 bases at J, with 9 bases in the middle. This CDR3 region has 16 residues. Here the CDR3 reads CASSQVGGANTGELFF. The DNA of the CDR3 is TGTGCCAGCAGCCAAGTGGGGGGAGCGAACACCGGGGAGCTGTTTTTT.

The genes are TRBV19 and TRBJ2-7, with D unclear. This CDR3 is built from 13 residues. Germline CDR1 reads LNHDA; CDR2 reads SQIVND (reference sequence). V lost 5 bases and J lost 2, with 10 bases in between. CDR3 loop: CASSPQWAYEQYF. The CDR3 nucleotides are TGTGCCAGTAGTCCGCAGTGGGCCTACGAGCAGTACTTC.

The chain has TRBV30 and TRBJ1-3; no definite D call. The CDR3 is made up of 12 amino acids. Germline V gene sequence: CDR1 GTSNPN, CDR2 SVGIG (reference sequence). Trimming pared 6 bases from V and 3 bases from J, leaving 9 bases between. CDR3 DNA: TGTGCCTGCACCGTTGTTGGAAACACCATATATTTT. Its translation is CACTVVGNTIYF.

The chain carries TRBV2 and TRBJ1-1; D might be TRBD1 (5 bases). Germline CDR1 SNHLY, CDR2 FYNNEI. V was cut by 8 bases and J by 0 bases, with 10 bases left in between. The CDR3 runs 13 residues. The CDR3 sequence: CASGRQMNTEAFF. In nucleotides, the CDR3 is TGTGCCAGCGGACGACAGATGAACACTGAAGCTTTCTTT.

The V and J genes are TRBV6-5 and TRBJ2-1, with D possibly being TRBD2 (5 bases). Germline loops: CDR1 MNHEY, CDR2 SVGAGI. Trimming cost V 2 bases and J 0 bases, with 11 bases left between them. This CDR3 comprises 16 residues. Written as DNA, the CDR3 is TGTGCCAGCAGTTACGGGAGTCCTAGCTCCTACAATGAGCAGTTCTTC. This codes for CASSYGSPSSYNEQFF.

This chain uses TRBV4-1 with TRBJ1-2; a weak D match, TRBD1 (5 bases). Germline lookup yields CDR1 MGHRA and CDR2 YSYEKL. CDR3 length equals 15 residues. V shed 0 bases and J shed 6 bases, with 14 bases lying between them. CDR3: CASSQDVGRRDGYTF. DNA of the CDR3: TGCGCCAGCAGCCAAGATGTCGGGCGCAGGGATGGCTACACCTTC.

This sequence joins TRBV28 and TRBJ1-5; TRBD1 aligns across 9 bases. Germline CDR1 MDHEN, CDR2 SYDVKM. The CDR3 has 14 amino acids. Trimming removed 9 bases from V and 8 bases from J; junction bases left unmatched: 11. The CDR3 spells CASTLQGAQEPQHF. The CDR3 nucleotides are TGTGCCAGTACCTTACAGGGGGCGCAGGAGCCCCAGCATTTT.

This rearrangement joins TRBV7-9 to TRBJ1-1; D not resolved. The V gene's germline CDR1 is SEHNR and CDR2 FQNEAQ (reference sequence). Trimming shortened V by 5 bases and J by 1 base, and 17 bases separated the two germline ends. The CDR3 is made up of 16 amino acids. CDR3 sequence (DNA): TGTGCCAGCAGCCTTACGGCTGGGAACGGGAACACTGAAGCTTTCTTT. Translated: CASSLTAGNGNTEAFF.

V and J are TRBV7-8 and TRBJ2-7; D tentatively reads TRBD1 or TRBD2 (6 bases each). Germline V lookup: CDR1 SGHVS, CDR2 FQNEAQ. Trimming cost V 5 bases and J 2 bases, with 16 bases left between them. CDR3 length: 15 amino acids. The CDR3 DNA follows: TGTGCCAGCAGCACCAAAGGGGGAGGTACCTACGAGCAGTACTTC. Amino acids: CASSTKGGGTYEQYF.

CDR3 amino acids: CASSLFPGNSRSYNSPLHF. The CDR3 DNA follows: TGTGCCAGCAGTTTATTCCCAGGCAACTCACGCTCCTATAATTCACCCCTCCACTTT. The genes are TRBV27 and TRBJ1-6; D remains ambiguous. The germline V gene has CDR1 MNHEY and CDR2 SMNVEV (reference sequence). This CDR3 has 19 amino acids. The V and J ends lost 1 base and 0 bases respectively, with 16 bases between them.

This chain links TRBV4-1 with TRBJ1-2; possibly TRBD1 for D (5 bases). This CDR3 spans 13 amino acids. Germline loops: CDR1 MGHRA, CDR2 YSYEKL. V shed 1 base and J shed 8 bases, with 11 bases lying between them. The CDR3 DNA sequence: TGCGCCAGCAGCCAAGGGGGACCAGGGGGCTACACCTTC. Residues: CASSQGGPGGYTF.

This chain links TRBV5-1 with TRBJ1-1, with D hard to call. There are 14 residues in the CDR3. The germline V and J ends were trimmed by 4 bases and 3 bases, with 13 bases remaining between them. Germline CDR1 and CDR2: SGHRS and YFSETQ. This CDR3 is CASSPMGTDTEAFF. The CDR3 region has the DNA TGCGCCAGCAGCCCGATGGGCACCGACACTGAAGCTTTCTTT.

In its sample, this clone was seen once. The genes are TRBV9 and TRBJ1-2; 9 bases align to TRBD1. The ends lost 4 bases at V and 5 bases at J; junction bases unmatched: 3. The V gene's germline CDR1 is SGDLS and CDR2 YYNGEE. The CDR3 is 13 residues long. The CDR3 sequence: CASSPGQGYGYTF. CDR3 DNA: TGTGCCAGCAGCCCCGGACAGGGGTATGGCTACACCTTC.

The rearrangement joins TRBV15 to TRBJ2-3; 14 bases line up with TRBD2. CDR1 and CDR2 from the germline V gene are LNHNV and YYDKDF (reference sequence). The CDR3 runs 17 residues. V dropped 3 bases and J dropped 1; count of bases not matched to a gene: 3. The CDR3 coding sequence is TGTGCCACCAGCAGGCTGGGACTAGCGGGGGGCACAGATACGCAGTATTTT. This encodes CATSRLGLAGGTDTQYF.

J is TRBJ1-1 and V is TRBV15, with D unclear. The V end was cut by 2 bases, the J end by 4 bases, with 8 bases between. Germline loops: CDR1 LNHNV, CDR2 YYDKDF (reference sequence). There are 13 residues in the CDR3. CDR3 sequence: CATSRYGVTEAFF. The DNA of the CDR3 is TGTGCCACCAGCAGATATGGGGTCACTGAAGCTTTCTTT.

This clone came up a few times. The CDR3 sequence is CASSQGPHTDTQYF. DNA of the CDR3: TGTGCCAGTAGTCAAGGACCACATACAGATACGCAGTATTTT. The chain is built from TRBV19 and TRBJ2-3; D gene ambiguous. Trimming removed 5 bases at V and 3 bases at J, with 12 bases between. The germline V gene has CDR1 LNHDA and CDR2 SQIVND (reference sequence). This CDR3 has 14 residues.

The chain uses TRBV7-2 and TRBJ1-6, with D possibly matching TRBD1 (6 bases). V lost 5 bases, J lost 10 bases, and 18 bases lay in between. This CDR3 has 15 residues. CDR1 SGHTA and CDR2 FQGNSA come from the germline V gene. The CDR3 region is CASSVSPGAESPLHF. CDR3 sequence (DNA): TGTGCCAGCAGCGTGAGCCCAGGGGCAGAGTCACCCCTCCACTTT.

The chain joins TRBV19 to TRBJ2-2; 12 nucleotides match TRBD2. Germline V lookup: CDR1 LNHDA, CDR2 SQIVND (reference sequence). V gave up 6 bases and J gave up 4 bases; unmatched junction bases: 3. CDR3 length: 15 amino acids. In DNA, the CDR3 is TGTGCCAGTAGCGGACTAGCGGGAAGCACCGGGGAGCTGTTTTTT. Translation gives CASSGLAGSTGELFF.

V is TRBV19 and J is TRBJ2-2; D is possibly TRBD1 (5 bases). Germline V gene sequence: CDR1 LNHDA, CDR2 SQIVND (reference sequence). This CDR3 spans 16 amino acids. V lost 3 bases and J lost 2, with 13 bases in between. The CDR3 region is CASSIWGTTNTGELFF. The DNA of the CDR3 is TGTGCCAGTAGTATCTGGGGCACAACCAACACCGGGGAGCTGTTTTTT.

V and J are TRBV7-7 and TRBJ2-5; no clear D gene. There are 15 residues in the CDR3. Trimming removed 5 bases from V and 1 base from J, with 14 bases in between. Germline V gene data show CDR1 as SSHAT and CDR2 as FNYEAQ (reference sequence). The CDR3 reads CASSLSKGTQETQYF. CDR3 nucleotide sequence: TGTGCCAGCAGCCTGAGCAAGGGAACCCAAGAGACCCAGTACTTC. The whole variable domain, remainder taken from reference TRBV7-7 and TRBJ2-5, is GAGVSQSPRYKVTKRGQDVTLRCDPISSHATLYWYQQALGQGPEFLTYFNYEAQPDKSGLPSDRFSAERPEGSISTLTIQRTEQRDSAMYRCASSLSKGTQETQYFGPGTRLLVL.

V gene TRBV7-9 combines with J gene TRBJ1-2; D not resolved. The CDR3 consists of 11 residues. Per germline, CDR1 SEHNR and CDR2 FQNEAQ (reference sequence). The V gene lost 1 base and the J gene lost 10 bases, with 7 bases spanning the gap. As DNA, the CDR3 is TGTGCCAGCAGCTTAGTGGATACCTACACCTTC. Its protein product is CASSLVDTYTF.

V usage is TRBV5-4 and J usage is TRBJ2-7; 15 positions match TRBD2. This CDR3 comprises 15 residues. The V and J ends lost 3 bases and 5 bases, in that order; junction bases with no gene match: 3. Germline assignment: CDR1 SGHNT and CDR2 YYREEE (reference sequence). The CDR3 DNA follows: TGTGCCAGCAGCTCGGGACTAGCGGGGGGCAACGAGCAGTACTTC. This translates into CASSSGLAGGNEQYF.

The chain combines TRBV5-6 with TRBJ1-2; no definite D call. Germline lookup yields CDR1 SGHDT and CDR2 YYEEEE. The V end lost 0 bases, the J end lost 1 base, and 4 bases lay between the germline ends. The length of the CDR3 is 13 residues. This CDR3 reads CASSLGLNYGYTF. Here the CDR3 DNA reads TGTGCCAGCAGCTTGGGCCTTAACTATGGCTACACCTTC.

The genes are TRBV19 and TRBJ1-5, with D hard to call. Germline assignment: CDR1 LNHDA and CDR2 SQIVND (reference sequence). Trimming left V 7 bases short and J 4 bases short, with 17 bases between. This CDR3 comprises 15 residues. In DNA form, the CDR3 reads TGTGCCAGTACCCCGAGTAAGGCGCGTAATCAGCCCCAGCATTTT. Its protein is CASTPSKARNQPQHF.

This rearrangement joins TRBV10-3 to TRBJ1-3; a possible D gene is TRBD1 (5 bases). The CDR3 extends over 13 amino acids. CDR1 is ENHRY and CDR2 is SYGVKD in the germline V gene. The V gene lost 7 bases and the J gene lost 8 bases, with 15 bases spanning the gap. CDR3 sequence reads: CAITGTSIDTIYF. The CDR3 region has the DNA TGTGCCATCACCGGGACTAGTATAGACACCATATATTTT.